This T cell receptor beta chain was found in a study of shared clonotypes between healthy human individuals. For the study at large: A donor's plate count was three for CD4 naive and three for CD4 memory; CD8 naive had two and CD8 memory one.

From CD4+ cells came CD45RA+ naive and CD45RA-negative memory subsets. V lost 5 bases to trimming and J lost 4 bases; unmatched junction nucleotides: 6. From germline, CDR1 is MNHEY and CDR2 SMNVEV (reference sequence). This CDR3 is 14 amino acids long. Method: immunoSEQ multiplex PCR; TCRdb's copy keeps in-frame clones and lacks some. The data hold some 1,400,000 clones, with around 95% observed a single time. The rearrangement joins TRBV27 to TRBJ2-5; 8 bases fit TRBD2. The receptor comes from a man aged 25 to 45 in good health. The sample taken for sequencing was naive CD4+ T cells sorted from blood. Documented subset: CD45RA+ positively selected. This chain's CDR3 is CASSTGTRGETQYF. The CDR3 nucleotides read TGTGCCAGCAGTACCGGGACTAGGGGAGAGACCCAGTACTTC.